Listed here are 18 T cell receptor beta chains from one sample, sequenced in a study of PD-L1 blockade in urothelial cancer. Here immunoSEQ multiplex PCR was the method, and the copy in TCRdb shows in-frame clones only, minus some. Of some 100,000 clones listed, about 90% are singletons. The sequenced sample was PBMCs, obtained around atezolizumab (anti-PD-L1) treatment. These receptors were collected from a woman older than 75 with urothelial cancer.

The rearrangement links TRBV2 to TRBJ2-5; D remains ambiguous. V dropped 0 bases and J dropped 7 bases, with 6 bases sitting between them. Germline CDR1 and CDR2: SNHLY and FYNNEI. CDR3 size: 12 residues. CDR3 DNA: TGTGCCAGCAGTGAAGCCCCGCGGACCCAGTACTTC. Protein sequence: CASSEAPRTQYF.

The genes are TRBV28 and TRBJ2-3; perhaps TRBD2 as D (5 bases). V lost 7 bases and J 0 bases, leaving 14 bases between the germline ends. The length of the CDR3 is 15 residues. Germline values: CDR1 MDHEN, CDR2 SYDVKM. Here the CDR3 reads CASTRAGPSTDTQYF. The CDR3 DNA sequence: TGTGCCAGCACGAGGGCGGGCCCTAGCACAGATACGCAGTATTTT.

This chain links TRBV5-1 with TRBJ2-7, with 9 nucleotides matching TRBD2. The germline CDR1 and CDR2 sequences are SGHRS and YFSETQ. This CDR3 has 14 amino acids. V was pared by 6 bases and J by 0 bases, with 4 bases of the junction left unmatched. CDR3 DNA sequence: TGCGCCAGCACGTGGACTAGCGTCTCCTACGAGCAGTACTTC. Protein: CASTWTSVSYEQYF.

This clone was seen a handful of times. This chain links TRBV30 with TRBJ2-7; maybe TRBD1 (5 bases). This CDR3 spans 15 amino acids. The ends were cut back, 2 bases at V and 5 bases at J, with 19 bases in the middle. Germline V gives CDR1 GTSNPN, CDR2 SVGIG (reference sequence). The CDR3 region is CAWSRKGSIRDEQYF. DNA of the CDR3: TGTGCCTGGAGTAGAAAGGGGTCAATCCGGGACGAGCAGTACTTC.

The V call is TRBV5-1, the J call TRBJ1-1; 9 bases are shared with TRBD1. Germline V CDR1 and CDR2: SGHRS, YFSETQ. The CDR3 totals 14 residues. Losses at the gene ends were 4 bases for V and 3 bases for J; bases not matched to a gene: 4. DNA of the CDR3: TGCGCCAGCAGCAAGGGACAGGGTTACACTGAAGCTTTCTTT. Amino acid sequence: CASSKGQGYTEAFF.

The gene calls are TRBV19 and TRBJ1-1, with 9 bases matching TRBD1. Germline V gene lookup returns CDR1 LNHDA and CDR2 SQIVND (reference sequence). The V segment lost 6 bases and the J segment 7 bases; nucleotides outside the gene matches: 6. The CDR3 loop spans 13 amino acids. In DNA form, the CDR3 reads TGTGCCAGTAGAACACAGGGGGCCAGTGAAGCTTTCTTT. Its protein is CASRTQGASEAFF.

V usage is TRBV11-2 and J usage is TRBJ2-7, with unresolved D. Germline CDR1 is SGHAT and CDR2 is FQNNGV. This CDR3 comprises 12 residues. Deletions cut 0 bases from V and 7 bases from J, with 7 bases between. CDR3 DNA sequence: TGTGCCAGCAGCTTAGATCGCCTAGAGCAGTACTTC. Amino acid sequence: CASSLDRLEQYF.

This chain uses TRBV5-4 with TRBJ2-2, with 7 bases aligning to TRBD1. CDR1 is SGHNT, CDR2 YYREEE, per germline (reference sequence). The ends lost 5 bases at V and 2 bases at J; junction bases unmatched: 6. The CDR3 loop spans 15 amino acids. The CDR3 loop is CASRPTGSNTGELFF. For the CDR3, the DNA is TGTGCCAGCAGACCGACAGGGAGTAACACCGGGGAGCTGTTTTTT. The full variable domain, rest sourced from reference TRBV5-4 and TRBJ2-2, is ETGVTQSPTHLIKTRGQQVTLRCSSQSGHNTVSWYQQALGQGPQFIFQYYREEENGRGNFPPRFSGLQFPNYSSELNVNALELDDSALYLCASRPTGSNTGELFFGEGSRLTVL.

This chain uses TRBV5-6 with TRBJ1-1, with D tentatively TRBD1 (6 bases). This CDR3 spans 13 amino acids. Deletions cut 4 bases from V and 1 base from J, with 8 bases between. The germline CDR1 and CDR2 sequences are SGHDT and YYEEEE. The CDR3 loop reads CASSPGQNTEAFF. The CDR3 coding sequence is TGTGCCAGCAGCCCGGGACAGAACACTGAAGCTTTCTTT. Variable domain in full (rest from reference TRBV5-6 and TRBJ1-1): DAGVTQSPTHLIKTRGQQVTLRCSPKSGHDTVSWYQQALGQGPQFIFQYYEEEERQRGNFPDRFSGHQFPNYSSELNVNALLLGDSALYLCASSPGQNTEAFFGQGTRLTVV.

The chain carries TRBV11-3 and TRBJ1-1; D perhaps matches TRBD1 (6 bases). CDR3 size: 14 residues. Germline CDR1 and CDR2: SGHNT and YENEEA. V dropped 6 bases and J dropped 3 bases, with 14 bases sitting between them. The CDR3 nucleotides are TGTGCCAGCAGTCCGTCGGGGGGGCACACTGAAGCTTTCTTT. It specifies CASSPSGGHTEAFF.

In DNA form, the CDR3 reads TGCGCCAGCAGCCAAGAGGGCGGGGTGGATGGGAAGGCCAGAGAGACCCAGTACTTC. It is translated as CASSQEGGVDGKARETQYF. The V and J genes are TRBV4-1 and TRBJ2-5; perhaps TRBD2 as D (6 bases). The V and J ends lost 0 bases and 4 bases respectively, with 24 bases between them. The length of the CDR3 is 19 residues. The germline CDR1 and CDR2 sequences are MGHRA and YSYEKL.

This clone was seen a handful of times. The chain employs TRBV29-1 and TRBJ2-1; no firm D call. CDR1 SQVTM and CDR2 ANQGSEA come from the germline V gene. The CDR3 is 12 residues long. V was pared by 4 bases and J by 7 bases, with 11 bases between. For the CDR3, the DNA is TGCAGCGTTGCAGGCAGGATGAATGAGCAGTTCTTC. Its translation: CSVAGRMNEQFF.

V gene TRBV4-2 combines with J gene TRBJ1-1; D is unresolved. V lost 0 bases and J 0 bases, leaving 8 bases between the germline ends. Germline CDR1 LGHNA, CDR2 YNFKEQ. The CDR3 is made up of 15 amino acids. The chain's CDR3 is CASSQEGTLNTEAFF. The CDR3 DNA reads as TGTGCCAGCAGCCAAGAGGGCACCCTGAACACTGAAGCTTTCTTT.

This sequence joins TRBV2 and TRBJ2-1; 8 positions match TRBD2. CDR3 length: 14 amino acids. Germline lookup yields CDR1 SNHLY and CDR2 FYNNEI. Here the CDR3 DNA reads TGTGCTACCCAGGCGGGAGGATCCTACAATGAGCAGTTCTTC. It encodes CATQAGGSYNEQFF.

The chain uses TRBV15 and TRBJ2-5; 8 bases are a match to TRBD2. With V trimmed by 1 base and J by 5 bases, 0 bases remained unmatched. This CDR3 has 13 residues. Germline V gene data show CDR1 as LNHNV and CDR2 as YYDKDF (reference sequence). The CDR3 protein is CATSRAGGETQYF. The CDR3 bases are TGTGCCACCAGCAGAGCGGGGGGGGAGACCCAGTACTTC. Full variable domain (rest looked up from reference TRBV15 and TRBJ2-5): DAMVIQNPRYQVTQFGKPVTLSCSQTLNHNVMYWYQQKSSQAPKLLFHYYDKDFNNEADTPDNFQSRRPNTSFCFLDIRSPGLGDTAMYLCATSRAGGETQYFGPGTRLLVL.

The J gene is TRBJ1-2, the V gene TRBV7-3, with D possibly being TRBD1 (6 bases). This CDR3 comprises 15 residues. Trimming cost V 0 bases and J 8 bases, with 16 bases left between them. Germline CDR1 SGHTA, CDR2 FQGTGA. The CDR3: CASSLTDSSRRGYTF. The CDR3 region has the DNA TGTGCCAGCAGCTTAACGGACAGTTCCCGGCGAGGCTACACCTTC.

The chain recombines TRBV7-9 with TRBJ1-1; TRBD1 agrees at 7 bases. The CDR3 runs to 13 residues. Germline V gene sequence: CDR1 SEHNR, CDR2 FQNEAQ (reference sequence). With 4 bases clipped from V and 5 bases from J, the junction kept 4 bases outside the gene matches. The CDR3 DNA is TGTGCCAGCAGCTCACAGGGGAATACTGAAGCTTTCTTT. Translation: CASSSQGNTEAFF.

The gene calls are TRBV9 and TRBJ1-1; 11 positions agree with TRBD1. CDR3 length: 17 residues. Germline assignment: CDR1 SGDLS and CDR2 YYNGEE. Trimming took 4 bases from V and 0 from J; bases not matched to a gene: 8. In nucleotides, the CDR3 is TGTGCCAGCAGCAGGCGGGGGACAGGGGGGATGAACACTGAAGCTTTCTTT. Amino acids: CASSRRGTGGMNTEAFF.